Here is one TCR beta chain with its context. Antigen specificity is unknown. CDR1 is SGDLS, CDR2 YYNGEE, per germline. CDR3 size: 17 residues. V shed 0 bases, J shed 3 bases, and the junction held 8 bases outside the gene matches. The data were taken from a study of regulatory and conventional T cells in RAG deficiency. Study observations and caveats: Omenn patients showed >90% Treg-Tconv overlap and shorter CDR3 lengths. Omenn syndrome and CID/AS patients had about 110-fold fewer unique Treg TCR beta sequences, versus 9.5 to 10-fold elsewhere.

Blood CD4+ CD25-low CD127-high conventional T cells supplied the genomic DNA template. TCRdb keeps only in-frame clones here, not all; method: immunoSEQ multiplex PCR. Here the sample spans tens of thousands of clones, approximately 96% being singletons. Separately, the same data were catalogued under a study of regulatory T cells. From that study: Primers: 52 TRBV forward and 13 TRBJ reverse. Patient repertoires had restricted TRB V-J pairs and skewed V and J usage, most in Tregs.

The TCR sequence derives from a human donor in good health. The chain combines TRBV9 with TRBJ2-3; 9 bases match TRBD2. The sequenced material came from CD25- CD4+ T cells sorted from blood. The CDR3 bases are TGTGCCAGCAGCGTAGGAAGTTTAACTAGCGGGACAGATACGCAGTATTTT. Encoded protein: CASSVGSLTSGTDTQYF.